This T cell receptor (beta chain) was identified during a study of blood T cell repertoires in COVID-19. As for the study in general: Acute and convalescent COVID-19 samples came from the United States, Italy and Spain. The cDNA or gDNA used as material had been derived from T cells, B-cell-depleted T cells, or PBMCs.

Source study methods: By means of reference gene primer amplification, nucleated cell counts were estimated. Assay used: immunoSEQ multiplex PCR; TCRdb lists only in-frame clones, some missing. That table furnishes V, J and clone size, whereas the DNA furnished D and trimming. The data hold about 24,000 clones, with 89% observed a single time. This clone has a handful of counts. V trimming: 2 bases; J trimming: 5 bases; junction bases outside the gene matches: 2. Germline CDR1 is MGHRA and CDR2 is YSYEKL. The CDR3 has 15 amino acids. The chain combines TRBV4-1 with TRBJ2-1; 11 nucleotides align to TRBD2. This receptor was identified in a woman aged 70-85 years with active COVID-19. The sequencing input was peripheral blood. CDR3 DNA sequence: TGCGCCAGCAGCCAATTAGCGGGGGGGCACAATGAGCAGTTCTTC. It is translated as CASSQLAGGHNEQFF.